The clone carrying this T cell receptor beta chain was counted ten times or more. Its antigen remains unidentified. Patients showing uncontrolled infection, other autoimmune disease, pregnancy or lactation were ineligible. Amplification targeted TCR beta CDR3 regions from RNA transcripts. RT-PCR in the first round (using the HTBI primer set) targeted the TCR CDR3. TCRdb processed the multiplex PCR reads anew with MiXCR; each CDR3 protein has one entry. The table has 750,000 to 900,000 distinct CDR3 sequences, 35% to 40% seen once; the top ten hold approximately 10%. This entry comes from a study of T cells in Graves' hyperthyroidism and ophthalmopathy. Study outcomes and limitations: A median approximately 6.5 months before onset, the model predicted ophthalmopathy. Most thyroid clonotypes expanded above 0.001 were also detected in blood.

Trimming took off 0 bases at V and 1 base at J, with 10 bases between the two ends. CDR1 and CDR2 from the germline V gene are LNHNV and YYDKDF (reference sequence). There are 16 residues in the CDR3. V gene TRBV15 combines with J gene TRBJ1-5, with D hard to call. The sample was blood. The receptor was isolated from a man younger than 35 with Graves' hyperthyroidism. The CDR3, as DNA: TGTGCCACCAGCAGAGACAGAGACTTAAGCAATCAGCCCCAGCATTTT. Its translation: CATSRDRDLSNQPQHF. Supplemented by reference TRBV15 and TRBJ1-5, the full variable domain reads DAMVIQNPRYQVTQFGKPVTLSCSQTLNHNVMYWYQQKSSQAPKLLFHYYDKDFNNEADTPDNFQSRRPNTSFCFLDIRSPGLGDTAMYLCATSRDRDLSNQPQHFGDGTRLSIL.